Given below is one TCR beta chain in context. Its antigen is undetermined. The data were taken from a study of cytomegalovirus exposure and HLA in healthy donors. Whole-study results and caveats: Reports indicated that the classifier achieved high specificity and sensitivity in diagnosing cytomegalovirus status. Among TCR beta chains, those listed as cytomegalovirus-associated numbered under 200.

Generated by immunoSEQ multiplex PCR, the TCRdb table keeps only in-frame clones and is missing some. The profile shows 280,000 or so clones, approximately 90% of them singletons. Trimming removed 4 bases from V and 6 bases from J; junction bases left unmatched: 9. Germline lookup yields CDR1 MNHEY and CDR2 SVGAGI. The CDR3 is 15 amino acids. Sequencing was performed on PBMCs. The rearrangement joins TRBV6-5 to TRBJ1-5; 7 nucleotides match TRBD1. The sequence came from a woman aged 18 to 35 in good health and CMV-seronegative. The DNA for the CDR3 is TGTGCCAGCAGTTTCACAGGGGCCCGAATTCAGCCCCAGCATTTT. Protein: CASSFTGARIQPQHF.